This passage covers 14 T cell receptor beta chains from one sample sequenced in a study of T cells in Graves' hyperthyroidism and ophthalmopathy. Amplified TCR beta CDR3 regions came from RNA transcripts. In the first-round RT-PCR of the TCR CDR3, the HTBI primer set was used. TCRdb analysed the multiplex PCR reads with MiXCR anew, one entry per CDR3 protein. The sample yields roughly 500,000 distinct CDR3 sequences, around 15% seen once. The sequenced sample consisted of blood. The receptor source for this set is a woman younger than 45 with Graves' ophthalmopathy.

This chain connects TRBV6-1 to TRBJ1-2; the match to TRBD1 covers 9 bases. Germline V CDR1 and CDR2: MNHNS, SASEGT. This CDR3 contains 14 residues. After removal of 6 bases from V and 8 bases from J, the junction contained 10 bases not matched to a gene. This CDR3 is CASRPSGTGIGYTF. DNA for the CDR3: TGTGCCAGCAGACCTTCCGGGACAGGGATAGGCTACACCTTC.

This clonotype was observed once. The rearrangement joins TRBV11-2 to TRBJ2-2, with D perhaps being TRBD1 or TRBD2 (5 bases each). Trimming stripped 5 bases from V and 5 bases from J, with 12 bases between. The germline CDR1 and CDR2 sequences are SGHAT and FQNNGV. CDR3 length: 14 amino acids. For the CDR3, the DNA is TGTGCCAGCAGCAGGGGAGTAAATACCGGGGAGCTGTTTTTT. Translation: CASSRGVNTGELFF.

The gene calls are TRBV20-1 and TRBJ2-7, with D possibly being TRBD1 or TRBD2 (6 bases each). The CDR3 extends over 13 amino acids. The germline CDR1 and CDR2 sequences are DFQATT and SNEGSKA (reference sequence). V shed 3 bases and J shed 6 bases, with 15 bases lying between them. The CDR3 nucleotides read TGCAGTGCTAGTGGGGTGGGGGGCTTCGAGCAGTACTTC. It yields the protein CSASGVGGFEQYF.

This clonotype showed up just a few times. J is TRBJ1-5 and V is TRBV20-1; D is perhaps TRBD1 (5 bases). The germline gives CDR1 DFQATT, CDR2 SNEGSKA (reference sequence). The CDR3 length is 16 residues. V lost 3 bases to trimming and J lost 2 bases, with 17 bases between them. The CDR3 sequence: CSASPIITGRNQPQHF. The DNA of the CDR3 is TGCAGTGCTAGCCCTATCATAACGGGGCGCAATCAGCCCCAGCATTTT.

The rearrangement uses TRBV7-2 and TRBJ2-7; 10 nucleotides align to TRBD1. Germline V CDR1 and CDR2: SGHTA, FQGNSA. This CDR3 spans 16 amino acids. V was clipped by 4 bases and J by 9 bases; unmatched bases: 15. The CDR3 sequence is CASSYSLVGTGEAQYF. The CDR3 DNA sequence: TGTGCCAGCAGCTACTCGTTAGTCGGGACAGGGGAAGCGCAGTACTTC.

This clonotype appeared many times. The chain combines TRBV11-1 with TRBJ2-2, with D possibly being TRBD1 (6 bases). Looked up from germline, CDR1 is SGHAT and CDR2 is FQDESV (reference sequence). The CDR3 contains 17 residues. V was clipped by 3 bases and J by 1 base, with 15 bases between them. The CDR3 coding sequence is TGTGCCAGCAGCTTGCAGGGGAGATTACGGAACACCGGGGAGCTGTTTTTT. It encodes CASSLQGRLRNTGELFF.

This sequence joins TRBV30 and TRBJ1-3; no definite D call. V shed 5 bases and J shed 0 bases, with 11 bases lying between them. Looked up from germline, CDR1 is GTSNPN and CDR2 is SVGIG (reference sequence). This CDR3 has 14 residues. The DNA for the CDR3 is TGTGCCTGGGAACCGGGCGGCTCTGGAAACACCATATATTTT. This codes for CAWEPGGSGNTIYF.

The CDR3 sequence is CASSHQGAAEETQYF. The CDR3 DNA sequence: TGCGCCAGCAGCCACCAGGGGGCGGCGGAAGAGACCCAGTACTTC. The rearrangement joins TRBV4-3 to TRBJ2-5; 8 nucleotides line up with TRBD1. CDR3 length: 15 amino acids. In germline, CDR1 is LGHNA, CDR2 YSLEER. The V gene end was trimmed by 3 bases and the J gene end by 3 bases; junction bases not matched to a gene: 6.

This sequence joins TRBV5-1 and TRBJ2-5; D might be TRBD2 (7 bases). The CDR3 covers 17 residues. Trimming stripped 0 bases from V and 0 bases from J, with 15 bases between. Germline V gene sequence: CDR1 SGHRS, CDR2 YFSETQ. CDR3 in amino acids: CASSLAGRGTNQETQYF. CDR3 bases: TGCGCCAGCAGCTTGGCGGGGAGGGGGACCAACCAAGAGACCCAGTACTTC.

The chain recombines TRBV28 with TRBJ2-1; 11 nucleotides align to TRBD1. The V and J ends lost 4 bases and 9 bases, in that order; junction bases with no gene match: 14. This CDR3 region has 17 residues. Per the germline V gene, CDR1 is MDHEN and CDR2 is SYDVKM. The CDR3 DNA reads TGTGCCAGCAGTTCTAGCATCCGGGACAGGGGGATTGTTGAGCAGTTCTTC. The encoded protein is CASSSSIRDRGIVEQFF. The entire variable domain, with the rest obtained from reference TRBV28 and TRBJ2-1, is as follows: DVKVTQSSRYLVKRTGEKVFLECVQDMDHENMFWYRQDPGLGLRLIYFSYDVKMKEKGDIPEGYSVSREKKERFSLILESASTNQTSMYLCASSSSIRDRGIVEQFFGPGTRLTVL.

This clonotype is medium-sized (0.01 to 0.1%) by share. The chain combines TRBV7-2 with TRBJ2-7; 10 nucleotides agree with TRBD2. The CDR3 has 16 residues. Germline lookup yields CDR1 SGHTA and CDR2 FQGNSA. V was pared by 3 bases and J by 2 bases, with 7 bases of the junction left unmatched. CDR3 sequence (DNA): TGTGCCAGCAGCTTCGGACTAGCGGAACCCCCCTACGAGCAGTACTTC. This gives the protein CASSFGLAEPPYEQYF.

CDR3 protein: CASSETRDYEQYF. As DNA, the CDR3 is TGTGCCAGCAGTGAAACACGGGACTACGAGCAGTACTTC. The V gene is TRBV6-1, the J gene TRBJ2-7, with D possibly being TRBD2 (5 bases). The CDR3 extends over 13 amino acids. V lost 2 bases and J lost 3, with 8 bases in between. Germline values: CDR1 MNHNS, CDR2 SASEGT.

The rearrangement joins TRBV28 to TRBJ1-5; 9 positions agree with TRBD1. V dropped 6 bases and J dropped 4; count of bases not matched to a gene: 4. CDR1 and CDR2 (germline): MDHEN, SYDVKM. This CDR3 has 14 residues. The CDR3 sequence: CASRPGTGNQPQHF. The CDR3 bases are TGTGCCAGCAGGCCGGGGACAGGGAATCAGCCCCAGCATTTT. The full variable domain, completed using reference TRBV28 and TRBJ1-5, is DVKVTQSSRYLVKRTGEKVFLECVQDMDHENMFWYRQDPGLGLRLIYFSYDVKMKEKGDIPEGYSVSREKKERFSLILESASTNQTSMYLCASRPGTGNQPQHFGDGTRLSIL.

This clonotype was seen many times. V usage is TRBV28 and J usage is TRBJ2-5; perhaps TRBD1 as D (5 bases). V shed 6 bases and J shed 4 bases, with 9 bases lying between them. CDR1 is MDHEN, CDR2 SYDVKM, per germline. The CDR3 is made up of 12 amino acids. CDR3 sequence reads: CASSLGAETQYF. The CDR3 DNA reads TGTGCCAGCAGCCTAGGGGCAGAGACCCAGTACTTC.